This note documents a single TCR beta chain sequence. The data were obtained in a study of blood T cell repertoires in COVID-19. Across the whole study: Sites across the United States, Italy and Spain contributed samples from acute and convalescent COVID-19. Sample material is recorded as cDNA or gDNA derived from T cells, B-cell-depleted T cells, or PBMCs.

The repertoire was sequenced with immunoSEQ multiplex PCR; TCRdb's copy has only in-frame clones and lacks some. Seen here are 350,000 to 450,000 clones, 85% observed once, and the top ten hold approximately 3.6%. The TCR sequence derives from a woman aged 18 to 35 with acute or convalescent COVID-19. Sequencing was carried out using peripheral blood.

The CDR3 spells CASSLPAGMNTEAFF. In nucleotides, the CDR3 is TGTGCCAGCAGCTTGCCCGCAGGCATGAACACTGAAGCTTTCTTT. The chain combines TRBV5-5 with TRBJ1-1; no definite D call. CDR1 is SGHKS and CDR2 is YYEKEE in the germline V gene (reference sequence). The CDR3 has 15 amino acids. Trimming took off 1 base at V and 0 bases at J, with 10 bases between the two ends.